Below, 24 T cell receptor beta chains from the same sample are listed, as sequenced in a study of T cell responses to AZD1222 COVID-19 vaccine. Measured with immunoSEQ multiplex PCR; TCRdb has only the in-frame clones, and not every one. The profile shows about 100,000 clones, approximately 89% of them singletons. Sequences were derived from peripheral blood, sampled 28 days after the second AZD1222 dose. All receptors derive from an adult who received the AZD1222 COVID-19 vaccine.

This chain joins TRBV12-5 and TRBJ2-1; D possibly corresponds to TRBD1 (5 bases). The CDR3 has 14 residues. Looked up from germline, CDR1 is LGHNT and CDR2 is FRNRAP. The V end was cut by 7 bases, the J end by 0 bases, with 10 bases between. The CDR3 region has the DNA TGTGCTAGTGCAGCAGGGTCCTCCTACAATGAGCAGTTCTTC. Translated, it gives CASAAGSSYNEQFF.

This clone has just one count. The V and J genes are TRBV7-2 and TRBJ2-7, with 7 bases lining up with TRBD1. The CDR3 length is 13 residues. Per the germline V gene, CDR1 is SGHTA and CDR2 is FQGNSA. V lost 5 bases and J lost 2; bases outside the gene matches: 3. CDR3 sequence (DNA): TGTGCCAGCAGCCCGACAGGGCCCTACGAGCAGTACTTC. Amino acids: CASSPTGPYEQYF.

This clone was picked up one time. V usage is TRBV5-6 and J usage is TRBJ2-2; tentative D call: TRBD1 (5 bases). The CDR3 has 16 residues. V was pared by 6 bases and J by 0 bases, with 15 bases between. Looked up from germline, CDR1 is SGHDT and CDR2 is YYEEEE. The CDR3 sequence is CASNTHGHANTGELFF. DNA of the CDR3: TGTGCCAGCAACACACACGGACACGCGAACACCGGGGAGCTGTTTTTT.

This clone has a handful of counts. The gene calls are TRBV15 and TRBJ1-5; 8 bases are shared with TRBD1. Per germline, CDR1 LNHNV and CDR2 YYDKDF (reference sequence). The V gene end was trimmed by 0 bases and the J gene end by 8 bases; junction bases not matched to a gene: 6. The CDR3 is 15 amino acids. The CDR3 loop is CATSRDPTGGKPQHF. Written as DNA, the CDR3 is TGTGCCACCAGCAGAGATCCTACAGGGGGGAAGCCCCAGCATTTT.

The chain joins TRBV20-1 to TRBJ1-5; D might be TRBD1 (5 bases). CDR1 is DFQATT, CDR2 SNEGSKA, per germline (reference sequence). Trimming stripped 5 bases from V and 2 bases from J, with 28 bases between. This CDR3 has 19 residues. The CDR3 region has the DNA TGCAGTGCTGGTGGTCCCCACCCGGATGGGGGAATACGCAATCAGCCCCAGCATTTT. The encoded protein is CSAGGPHPDGGIRNQPQHF.

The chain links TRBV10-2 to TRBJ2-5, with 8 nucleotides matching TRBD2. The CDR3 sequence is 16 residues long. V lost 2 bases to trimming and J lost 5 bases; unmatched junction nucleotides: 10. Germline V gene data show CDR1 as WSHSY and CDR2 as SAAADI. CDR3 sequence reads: CASSEDSGTIDETQYF. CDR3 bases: TGCGCCAGCAGTGAGGATAGCGGGACTATCGATGAGACCCAGTACTTC.

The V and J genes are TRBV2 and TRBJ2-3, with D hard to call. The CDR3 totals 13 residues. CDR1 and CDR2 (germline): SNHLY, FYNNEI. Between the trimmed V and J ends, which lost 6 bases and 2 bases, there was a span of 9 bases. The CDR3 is CASSVGITDTQYF. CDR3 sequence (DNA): TGTGCCAGCAGCGTGGGAATCACAGATACGCAGTATTTT.

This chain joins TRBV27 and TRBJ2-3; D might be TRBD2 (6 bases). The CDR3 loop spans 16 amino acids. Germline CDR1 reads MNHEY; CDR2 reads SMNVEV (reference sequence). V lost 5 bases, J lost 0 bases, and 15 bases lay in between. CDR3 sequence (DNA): TGTGCCAGCAGTGCTGACCCGGCGGGGAGCACAGATACGCAGTATTTT. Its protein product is CASSADPAGSTDTQYF.

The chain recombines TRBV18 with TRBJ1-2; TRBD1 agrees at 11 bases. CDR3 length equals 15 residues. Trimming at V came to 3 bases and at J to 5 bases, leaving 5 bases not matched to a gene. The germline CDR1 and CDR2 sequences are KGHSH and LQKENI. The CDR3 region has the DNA TGTGCCAGCTCACCGCGGGGACAGGGGGAGTATGGCTACACCTTC. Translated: CASSPRGQGEYGYTF.

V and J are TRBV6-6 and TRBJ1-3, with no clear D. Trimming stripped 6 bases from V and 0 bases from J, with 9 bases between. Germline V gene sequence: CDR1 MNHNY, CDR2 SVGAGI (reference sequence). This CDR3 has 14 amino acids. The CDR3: CASSGLSSGNTIYF. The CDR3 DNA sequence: TGTGCCAGCAGCGGTCTTAGCTCTGGAAACACCATATATTTT.

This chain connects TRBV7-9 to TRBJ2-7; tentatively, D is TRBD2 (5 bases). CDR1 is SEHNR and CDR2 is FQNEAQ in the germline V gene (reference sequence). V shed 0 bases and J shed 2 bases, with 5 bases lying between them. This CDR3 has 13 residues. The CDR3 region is CASSLAGAYEQYF. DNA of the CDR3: TGTGCCAGCAGCTTAGCGGGAGCCTACGAGCAGTACTTC. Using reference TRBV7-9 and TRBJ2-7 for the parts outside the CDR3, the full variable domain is DTGVSQNPRHKITKRGQNVTFRCDPISEHNRLYWYRQTLGQGPEFLTYFQNEAQLEKSRLLSDRFSAERPKGSFSTLEIQRTEQGDSAMYLCASSLAGAYEQYFGPGTRLTVT.

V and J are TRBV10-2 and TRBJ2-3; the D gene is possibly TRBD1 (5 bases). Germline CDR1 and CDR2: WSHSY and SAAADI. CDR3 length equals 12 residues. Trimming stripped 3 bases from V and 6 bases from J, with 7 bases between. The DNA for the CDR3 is TGCGCCAGCAGTGAAGGGGTGGATACGCAGTATTTT. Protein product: CASSEGVDTQYF.

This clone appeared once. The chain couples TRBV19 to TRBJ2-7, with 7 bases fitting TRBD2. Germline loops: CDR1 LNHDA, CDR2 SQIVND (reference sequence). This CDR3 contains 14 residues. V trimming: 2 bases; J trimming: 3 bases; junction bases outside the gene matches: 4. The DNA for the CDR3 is TGTGCCAGTAGTATACCTGGGAGGGACTACGAGCAGTACTTC. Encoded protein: CASSIPGRDYEQYF.

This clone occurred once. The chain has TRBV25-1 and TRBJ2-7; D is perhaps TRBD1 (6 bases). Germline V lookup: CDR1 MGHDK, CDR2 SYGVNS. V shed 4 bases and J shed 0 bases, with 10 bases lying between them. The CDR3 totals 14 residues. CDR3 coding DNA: TGTGCCAGCAGTGGATCGACAGGCTCCTACGAGCAGTACTTC. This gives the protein CASSGSTGSYEQYF.

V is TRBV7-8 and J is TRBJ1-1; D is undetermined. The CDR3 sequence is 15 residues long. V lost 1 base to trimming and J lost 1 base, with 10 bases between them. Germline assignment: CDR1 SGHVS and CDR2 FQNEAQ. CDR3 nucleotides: TGTGCCAGCAGCTTAGTTGTCAGCTCGAACACTGAAGCTTTCTTT. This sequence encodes CASSLVVSSNTEAFF.

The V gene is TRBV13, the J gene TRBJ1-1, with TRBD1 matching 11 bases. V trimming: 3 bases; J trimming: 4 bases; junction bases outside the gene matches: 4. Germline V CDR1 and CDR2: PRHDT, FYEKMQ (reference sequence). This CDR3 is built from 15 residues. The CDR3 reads CASSFRTGGLTEAFF. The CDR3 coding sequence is TGTGCCAGCAGCTTCCGGACAGGGGGCCTCACTGAAGCTTTCTTT.

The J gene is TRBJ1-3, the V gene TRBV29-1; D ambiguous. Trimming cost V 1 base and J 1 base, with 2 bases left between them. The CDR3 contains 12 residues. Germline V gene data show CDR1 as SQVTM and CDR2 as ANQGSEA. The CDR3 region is CSVEGSGNTIYF. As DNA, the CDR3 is TGCAGCGTTGAAGGGTCTGGAAACACCATATATTTT.

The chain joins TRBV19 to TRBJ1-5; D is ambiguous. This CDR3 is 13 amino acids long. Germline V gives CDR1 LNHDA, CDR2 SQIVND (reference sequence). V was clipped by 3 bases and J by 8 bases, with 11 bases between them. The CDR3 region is CASSISGEEPQHF. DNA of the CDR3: TGTGCCAGTAGTATTAGTGGAGAAGAGCCCCAGCATTTT.

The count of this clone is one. CDR3: CASSGTSGISSYNEQFF. The CDR3 coding sequence is TGTGCCAGCAGCGGGACTAGCGGGATTAGCTCCTACAATGAGCAGTTCTTC. The chain recombines TRBV11-2 with TRBJ2-1; 13 nucleotides align to TRBD2. Per the germline V gene, CDR1 is SGHAT and CDR2 is FQNNGV. Losses at the gene ends were 5 bases for V and 0 bases for J; bases not matched to a gene: 4. This CDR3 spans 17 amino acids.

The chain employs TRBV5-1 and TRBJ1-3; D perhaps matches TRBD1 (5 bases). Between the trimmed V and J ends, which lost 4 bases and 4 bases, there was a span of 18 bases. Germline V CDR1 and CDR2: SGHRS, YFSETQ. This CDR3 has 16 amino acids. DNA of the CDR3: TGCGCCAGCAGCCGATTTAGCGGGGGGACGGGAAACACCATATATTTT. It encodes CASSRFSGGTGNTIYF.

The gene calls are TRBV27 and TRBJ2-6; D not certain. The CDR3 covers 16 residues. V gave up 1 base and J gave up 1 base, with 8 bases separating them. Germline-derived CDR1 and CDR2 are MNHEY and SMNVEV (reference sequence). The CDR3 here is CASSLFPSSGANVLTF. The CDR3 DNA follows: TGTGCCAGCAGTTTATTCCCTAGTTCTGGGGCCAACGTCCTGACTTTC.

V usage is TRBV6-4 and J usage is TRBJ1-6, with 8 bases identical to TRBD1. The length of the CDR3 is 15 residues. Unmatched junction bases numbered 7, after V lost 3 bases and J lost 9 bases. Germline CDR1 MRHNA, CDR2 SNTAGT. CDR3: CASSEFGQGSSPLHF. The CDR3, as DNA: TGTGCCAGCAGTGAGTTTGGACAGGGTAGTTCACCCCTCCACTTT.

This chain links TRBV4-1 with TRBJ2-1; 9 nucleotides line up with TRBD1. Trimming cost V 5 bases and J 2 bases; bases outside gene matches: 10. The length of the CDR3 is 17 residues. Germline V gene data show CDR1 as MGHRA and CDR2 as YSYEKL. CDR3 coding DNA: TGCGCCAGCAGCTTTGCCCCCGGGACAGGGACCTACAATGAGCAGTTCTTC. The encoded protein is CASSFAPGTGTYNEQFF.

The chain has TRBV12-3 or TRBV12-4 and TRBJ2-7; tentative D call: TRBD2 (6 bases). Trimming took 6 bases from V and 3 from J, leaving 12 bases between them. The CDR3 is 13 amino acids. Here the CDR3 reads CASRLTGSYEQYF. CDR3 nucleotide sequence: TGTGCCAGCAGATTGACCGGGAGCTACGAGCAGTACTTC.